Listed below are T cell receptor beta chains from one sample, sequenced in a study of blood T cell repertoires in COVID-19. Libraries were prepared by immunoSEQ multiplex PCR; TCRdb keeps only in-frame clonotypes and omits some of them. The repertoire holds about 330,000 clones, about 85% seen once, with approximately 5% in the top ten. The sequenced material came from PBMCs or T cells enriched from blood (not recorded which). These TCRs come from a woman in her twenties or thirties who had recovered from COVID-19. Both conserved end residues are part of each CDR3. D genes are given only for firm matches. A clone size is listed for some rows: how often the clone was seen (once, few, many), or a class if it is expanded.

>TRBV10-2|TRBJ1-2|.|TRBD1
TGCGCCAGCACCGAGCTAGACAGGGGGAACTATGGCTACACCTTC
CASTELDRGNYGYTF
>TRBV18|TRBJ1-5|.|TRBD1
TGTGCCAGCTCACGGAGACAGGGGGCGGATCAGCCCCAGCATTTT
CASSRRQGADQPQHF
>TRBV5-6|TRBJ1-4|.|TRBD1
TGTGCCAGCAGCCAAAGACAGGGGGCTGAAAAACTGTTTTTT
CASSQRQGAEKLFF
>TRBV19|TRBJ1-1|.|.
TGTGCCAGTTTAACAGGCTCCGCCTTCGTGGCTGAAGCTTTCTTT
CASLTGSAFVAEAFF
>TRBV5-4|TRBJ2-1|few|TRBD2
TGTGCCAGCAGCTTCCAAGCGGGGGGCCGCGATGAGCAGTTCTTC
CASSFQAGGRDEQFF
>TRBV5-1|TRBJ1-2|.|TRBD1
TGCGCCAGCAGCCAGACAGGGGAGATAGGAGGCTACACCTTC
CASSQTGEIGGYTF
>TRBV15|TRBJ1-4|.|.
TGTGCCACCAGGCTTCAGGGAATCGACGAAAAACTGTTTTTT
CATRLQGIDEKLFF
>TRBV7-9|TRBJ1-1|.|.
TGTGCCAGCAGTCCCCTCTGGCAAGCTTTCTTT
CASSPLWQAFF
>TRBV19|TRBJ1-1|.|TRBD1
TGTGCCAGTGCTACAGGGGGTTTATCGAACACTGAAGCTTTCTTT
CASATGGLSNTEAFF
>TRBV27|TRBJ1-1|.|.
TGTGCCAGCAGTAAGGGCAGGGTAAACACTGAAGCTTTCTTT
CASSKGRVNTEAFF
>TRBV9|TRBJ1-3|.|TRBD1
TGTGCCAGCAGCGCGACAGGGGCTGCTGGAAACACCATATATTTT
CASSATGAAGNTIYF
>TRBV6-6|TRBJ1-2|.|.
TGTGCCAGCAGACTACCGGGACAATTAATGAGCTACACCTTC
CASRLPGQLMSYTF
>TRBV25-1|TRBJ2-1|.|TRBD1
TGTGCCAGCGGGATAGGCGGACAGGCTTACAATGAGCAGTTCTTC
CASGIGGQAYNEQFF
>TRBV20-1|TRBJ1-2|.|.
TGCAGTGCTAGTCGGGGAGGGCATGGCTACACCTTC
CSASRGGHGYTF
>TRBV29-1|TRBJ1-2|.|.
TGCAGCGTGCGCGGACAGACTAACTATGGCTACACCTTC
CSVRGQTNYGYTF
>TRBV27|TRBJ1-5|.|.
TGTGCCAGCAGACAGGGTTGGAATCAGCCCCAGCATTTT
CASRQGWNQPQHF
>TRBV27|TRBJ1-2|.|.
TGTGCCAGCAGCAATCGGGGGACTTCAGGGTATGGCTACACCTTC
CASSNRGTSGYGYTF
>TRBV6-1|TRBJ2-1|.|TRBD1
TGTGCCAGCAGTGCCAAGCCGGGACAGGGAAACAATGAGCAGTTCTTC
CASSAKPGQGNNEQFF
>TRBV30|TRBJ1-2|.|.
TGTGCCTGGAGTGCAGGGAACCGCTATGGCTACACCTTC
CAWSAGNRYGYTF
>TRBV5-1|TRBJ1-4|few|.
TGCGCCAGCAGCTTGGGGAGCCCCGGGGAACTGTTTTTT
CASSLGSPGELFF
>TRBV5-3|TRBJ1-3|.|.
TGTGCCTCAACGCCCCAGGGAAACACCATATATTTT
CASTPQGNTIYF
>TRBV12-3/TRBV12-4|TRBJ2-1|.|.
TGTGCCAGCAGTCCTAGTTATGAGCAGTTCTTC
CASSPSYEQFF
>TRBV2|TRBJ1-2|.|.
TGTGCCAGCAGCCCGGCTGGGAGCCTCGGCTACACCTTC
CASSPAGSLGYTF
>TRBV27|TRBJ2-7|.|TRBD1
TGTGCCAGCGGGTATGGGGACAGGGGAAATCCCGAGCAGTACTTC
CASGYGDRGNPEQYF
>TRBV7-2|TRBJ2-5|.|TRBD1
TGTGCCAGCAGCTTGGACAGGGGGCCCGAGACCCAGTACTTC
CASSLDRGPETQYF
>TRBV19|TRBJ1-5|.|TRBD1
TGTGCCAGTAGTTTGGGGACAGGAACTGTAGGAAGTTGGTGGCCCCAGCATTTT
CASSLGTGTVGSWWPQHF
>TRBV9|TRBJ2-2|.|.
TGTGCCAGCAGCGTAGGAGGCCAGGGGACCGGGGAGCTGTTTTTT
CASSVGGQGTGELFF
>TRBV7-9|TRBJ1-1|.|.
TGTGCCAGCAGCCCAACCGGACAACGTGGTATGAACACTGAAGCTTTCTTT
CASSPTGQRGMNTEAFF
>TRBV5-1|TRBJ1-5|.|TRBD1
TGCGCCAGCAGCTGGACAGGGGGCAGGGATCAGCCCCAGCATTTT
CASSWTGGRDQPQHF
>TRBV5-1|TRBJ2-5|.|.
TGCGCCAGCAGCCCCGGCAGGCGGGGAGGGACCCAGTACTTC
CASSPGRRGGTQYF
>TRBV27|TRBJ1-5|.|TRBD1
TGTGCCAGCAGTCCAACCGGGACAGGCTATCAGCCCCAGCATTTT
CASSPTGTGYQPQHF
>TRBV27|TRBJ2-4|.|TRBD1
TGTGCCAGCAGTCCCTGGGACAGGGGAGGTAAAAACATTCAGTACTTC
CASSPWDRGGKNIQYF
>TRBV5-5|TRBJ1-5|.|TRBD1
TGTGCCAGCAGGGCCGGGACAGTAAGCAATCAGCCCCAGCATTTT
CASRAGTVSNQPQHF
>TRBV4-2|TRBJ1-2|.|TRBD1
TGTGCCAGCAGCCCTCGCCCGGGACAGGGTTTCTATGGCTACACCTTC
CASSPRPGQGFYGYTF
>TRBV6-1|TRBJ1-5|.|TRBD1
TGTGCCAGCAGTGACCGACAGACAGGGTTTGCCAATCAGCCCCAGCATTTT
CASSDRQTGFANQPQHF
>TRBV28|TRBJ2-2|once|TRBD1
TGTGCCAGCAGTCATACAGGGGTGTTATTCGCCGGGGAGCTGTTTTTT
CASSHTGVLFAGELFF
>TRBV29-1|TRBJ1-1|.|.
TGCAGCGTGCACGGACAGAACACTGAAGCTTTCTTT
CSVHGQNTEAFF
>TRBV7-8|TRBJ1-2|.|.
TGTGCCAGCAGCTTTGGGGCGGCCATCTATGGCTACACCTTC
CASSFGAAIYGYTF
>TRBV5-4|TRBJ2-5|.|.
TGTGCCAGCAGCACAGCCCGGGCCGGCGGGGAGACCCAGTACTTC
CASSTARAGGETQYF
>TRBV5-6|TRBJ1-4|.|TRBD1
TGTGCCAGCAGCTTGGGACAGGGAAATGAAAAACTGTTTTTT
CASSLGQGNEKLFF
>TRBV29-1|TRBJ2-3|.|TRBD2
TGCAGCGGAGGGAGGGGTGGCACAGATACGCAGTATTTT
CSGGRGGTDTQYF
>TRBV18|TRBJ1-2|.|.
TGTGCCAGCTCACCGGGAGATGGCTACACCTTC
CASSPGDGYTF
>TRBV5-1|TRBJ1-4|.|TRBD1
TGCGCCAGCAGTGGACAGGGGAATGAAAAACTGTTTTTT
CASSGQGNEKLFF
>TRBV7-3|TRBJ2-1|.|.
TGTGCCAGCAGCTGGCAGGGTAACGATGAGCAGTTCTTC
CASSWQGNDEQFF
>TRBV6-5|TRBJ2-2|.|TRBD1
TGTGCCAGCAGTTACGCGGGACAGGGAATCGGCGGGGAGCTGTTTTTT
CASSYAGQGIGGELFF
>TRBV18|TRBJ1-1|.|.
TGTGCCAGCTCACCACAGGGGATGAACACTGAAGCTTTCTTT
CASSPQGMNTEAFF
>TRBV19|TRBJ1-2|.|.
TGTGCCAGTAGTATAGCCGGGGTTCTCTATGGCTACACCTTC
CASSIAGVLYGYTF
>TRBV11-3|TRBJ1-5|.|TRBD1
TGTGCCCCCTCTGAGGTCGGAGACAGGGGGCAGGGGGATAGCAATCAGCCCCAGCATTTT
CAPSEVGDRGQGDSNQPQHF
>TRBV5-1|TRBJ1-5|.|TRBD1
TGCGCCAGCAGCAAAACAGGGGGGACCAATCAGCCCCAGCATTTT
CASSKTGGTNQPQHF
>TRBV7-2|TRBJ1-2|few|.
TGTGCCAGCAGCTTTGACAGTAATAACTATGGCTACACCTTC
CASSFDSNNYGYTF